Given below is one T cell receptor beta chain in context. The antigen remains unidentified. The sample originates from a study of T cells expressing NK-cell markers. Study at large: One of the eight sequenced donors was seronegative, whereas the other seven were HCMV-seropositive.

From the 5' RACE reads, TCRdb lists one entry per CDR3 protein and no DNA. The sample's table shows around 470,000 distinct CDR3 sequences. The CDR3 covers 15 residues. Germline V gene lookup returns CDR1 DFQATT and CDR2 SNEGSKA (reference sequence). Findings and caveats of the study: In roughly six donors, dominant CD3+CD56+NKG2C+ clonotypes ranked among the top 10 CD8+ clonotypes.

The TCR originated in a woman in her fifties or sixties in good health. This chain uses TRBV20-1 with TRBJ2-7; TCRdb proposes TRBD2, but this gene call is untestable without DNA. Sequences were obtained from blood T cells: a sorted CD56 or NKG2C T cell subset, CD4+ or CD8+ T cells, or bulk PBMC T cells (not recorded which). This CDR3 is CSARTRGSGAYEQYF.